This is a list of T cell receptor beta chains from one sample in a study of post-analysis software for immune sequencing data. TCRdb ran MiXCR on the PCR reads and lists one entry per CDR3 protein. The sample holds hundreds of thousands of distinct CDR3 sequences, approximately 50% seen once. Sequencing was performed on blood. The receptors derive from a girl between 10 and 17 years old with multiple sclerosis. CDR3s include the opening cysteine and the closing phenylalanine or tryptophan. A D gene is named only where the DNA matches it firmly. Size tells how often a clone was seen (once, few, many) or the class of an expanded clone, and some rows leave it out.

j_call: TRBJ2-5
v_call: TRBV12-3/TRBV12-4
clone_size: few
d_call: -
cdr3_nt: TGTGCCAGCAGTTTGGACTCTTTCCAAGAGACCCAGTACTTC
cdr3_aa: CASSLDSFQETQYF

j_call: TRBJ2-1
v_call: TRBV20-1
clone_size: -
d_call: TRBD2
cdr3_nt: TGCAGTGCTAGAGACATAGCGGGAGAGGTCTACAATGAGCAGGTCTTC
cdr3_aa: CSARDIAGEVYNEQVF

j_call: TRBJ1-1
v_call: TRBV6-5
clone_size: -
d_call: -
cdr3_nt: TGTGCCAGCAGTTACTCGTCGCCAGGGACTGAAGCTTTCTTT
cdr3_aa: CASSYSSPGTEAFF

j_call: TRBJ2-7
v_call: TRBV5-5
clone_size: -
d_call: -
cdr3_nt: TGTGCCAGCAGTTTCTCTGACTACTACGAGCAGTACTTC
cdr3_aa: CASSFSDYYEQYF

j_call: TRBJ2-5
v_call: TRBV6-6
clone_size: -
d_call: -
cdr3_nt: TGTGCCAGCAGTTACTCGAGAGCGTCAGAGACCCAGTACTTC
cdr3_aa: CASSYSRASETQYF

j_call: TRBJ2-7
v_call: TRBV20-1
clone_size: -
d_call: -
cdr3_nt: TGCAGTGCCTACAGCCCCTACGAGCAGTACTTC
cdr3_aa: CSAYSPYEQYF

j_call: TRBJ2-7
v_call: TRBV5-1
clone_size: -
d_call: TRBD2
cdr3_nt: TGCGCCAGCAGCTTATTACAGCGGGAGACTTCGGAGCAGTACTTC
cdr3_aa: CASSLLQRETSEQYF

j_call: TRBJ2-2
v_call: TRBV11-3
clone_size: -
d_call: -
cdr3_nt: TGTGCCAGCAGGGATTGGACGGGCGGGGAGCTGTTTTTT
cdr3_aa: CASRDWTGGELFF

j_call: TRBJ2-5
v_call: TRBV19
clone_size: once
d_call: -
cdr3_nt: TGTGCCAGTATCGGAAGGGGTAATCAAGAGACCCAGTACTTC
cdr3_aa: CASIGRGNQETQYF

j_call: TRBJ2-3
v_call: TRBV12-3/TRBV12-4
clone_size: -
d_call: -
cdr3_nt: TGTGCCAGCAGTCCTAAAGGGTCTCGCGAGGCCTCCACAGATACGCAGTATTTT
cdr3_aa: CASSPKGSREASTDTQYF

j_call: TRBJ2-1
v_call: TRBV12-3/TRBV12-4
clone_size: -
d_call: TRBD1
cdr3_nt: TGTGCCGCCTATAAACGGACAGCAGGGGGCCATGAGCAGTTCTTC
cdr3_aa: CAAYKRTAGGHEQFF

j_call: TRBJ2-2
v_call: TRBV19
clone_size: -
d_call: -
cdr3_nt: TGTGCCAGTAAGAGGTCCGGGGAGCTGTTTTTT
cdr3_aa: CASKRSGELFF

j_call: TRBJ2-3
v_call: TRBV10-3
clone_size: few
d_call: TRBD2
cdr3_nt: TGTGCCATCAGTGATCCCCACCTAACCTTAGCGGGGGGAATGGATACGCAGTATTTT
cdr3_aa: CAISDPHLTLAGGMDTQYF

j_call: TRBJ2-4
v_call: TRBV5-1
clone_size: -
d_call: -
cdr3_nt: TGCGCCAGCAGCTCGCCGGCAACCAAAAACATTCAGTACTTC
cdr3_aa: CASSSPATKNIQYF

j_call: TRBJ2-7
v_call: TRBV6-5
clone_size: -
d_call: -
cdr3_nt: TGTGCCAGCAGTTACGCTATCTTCTACGAGCAGTACTTC
cdr3_aa: CASSYAIFYEQYF

j_call: TRBJ2-7
v_call: TRBV20-1
clone_size: few
d_call: -
cdr3_nt: TGCAGTGCAAACCGGGACGTCAACTCCTACGAGCAGTACTTC
cdr3_aa: CSANRDVNSYEQYF

j_call: TRBJ1-5
v_call: TRBV6-1
clone_size: -
d_call: TRBD1
cdr3_nt: TGTGCCAGCAGTCGAGGGACAGGAACTCAGCCCCAGCATTTT
cdr3_aa: CASSRGTGTQPQHF

j_call: TRBJ2-1
v_call: TRBV5-1
clone_size: -
d_call: TRBD2
cdr3_nt: TGCGCCAGCAGCGCTAGGGCTAGCGGGAGAATCAATGAGCAGTTCTTC
cdr3_aa: CASSARASGRINEQFF

j_call: TRBJ2-7
v_call: TRBV7-2
clone_size: -
d_call: TRBD1
cdr3_nt: TGTGCCAGCAGCTCCCGATACAGGGGGCGGCAGTACTTC
cdr3_aa: CASSSRYRGRQYF

j_call: TRBJ2-7
v_call: TRBV7-8
clone_size: -
d_call: TRBD1
cdr3_nt: TGTGCCAGCAGCCTGGGGGCAGGGGGCGTAGGGCAGTACTTC
cdr3_aa: CASSLGAGGVGQYF

j_call: TRBJ2-4
v_call: TRBV20-1
clone_size: -
d_call: -
cdr3_nt: TGCAGTGCTAGAGATTGGGGCGGGGGGACAGAAGGGTGGAACATTCAGTACTTC
cdr3_aa: CSARDWGGGTEGWNIQYF

j_call: TRBJ2-7
v_call: TRBV29-1
clone_size: -
d_call: TRBD1
cdr3_nt: TGCAGCGTCCGGGACAGGGGAACCTACGAGCAGTACTTC
cdr3_aa: CSVRDRGTYEQYF

j_call: TRBJ2-1
v_call: TRBV29-1
clone_size: few
d_call: -
cdr3_nt: TGCAGCTATGCCCCGGACAGATACAATGAGCAGTTCTTC
cdr3_aa: CSYAPDRYNEQFF

j_call: TRBJ2-3
v_call: TRBV29-1
clone_size: few
d_call: -
cdr3_nt: TGCAGCGTTGGGACTGGAACTAGCACAGATACGCAGTATTTT
cdr3_aa: CSVGTGTSTDTQYF

j_call: TRBJ1-4
v_call: TRBV11-2
clone_size: -
d_call: -
cdr3_nt: TGTGCCAGCAGCCCAACTAATGAAAAACTGTTTTTT
cdr3_aa: CASSPTNEKLFF

j_call: TRBJ2-1
v_call: TRBV6-4
clone_size: few
d_call: -
cdr3_nt: TGTGCCAGCAGTGAGGGGGCCGGGGAGCAGTTCTTC
cdr3_aa: CASSEGAGEQFF

j_call: TRBJ2-1
v_call: TRBV29-1
clone_size: -
d_call: TRBD2
cdr3_nt: TGCAGCGGAGCTCACGGACTAGCGGTAGAGCAGTTCTTC
cdr3_aa: CSGAHGLAVEQFF

j_call: TRBJ2-1
v_call: TRBV5-1
clone_size: -
d_call: -
cdr3_nt: TGCGCCAGCAGCTTTACCCAGAACAATGAGCAGTTCTTC
cdr3_aa: CASSFTQNNEQFF

j_call: TRBJ2-1
v_call: TRBV6-2/TRBV6-3
clone_size: -
d_call: -
cdr3_nt: TGTGCCAGCAGTTACCTAGGCGACTCCTACAATGAGCAGTTCTTC
cdr3_aa: CASSYLGDSYNEQFF

j_call: TRBJ2-1
v_call: TRBV5-1
clone_size: few
d_call: TRBD2
cdr3_nt: TGTGCCAGCAGCTTGCCGAGAGCGGGACGGTACAATGAGCAGTTCTTC
cdr3_aa: CASSLPRAGRYNEQFF

j_call: TRBJ2-5
v_call: TRBV7-3
clone_size: -
d_call: -
cdr3_nt: TGTGCCAGCAGCTCCCCCGACTTAGAAGAGACCCAGTACTTC
cdr3_aa: CASSSPDLEETQYF

j_call: TRBJ2-7
v_call: TRBV20-1
clone_size: -
d_call: -
cdr3_nt: TGCAGTGCCACGCGTGCCACCGCCTACGAGCAGTACTTC
cdr3_aa: CSATRATAYEQYF

j_call: TRBJ2-7
v_call: TRBV20-1
clone_size: -
d_call: TRBD1
cdr3_nt: TGCAGTGCTAGCCAGGGACAGGTCTCCTACGAGCAGTACTTC
cdr3_aa: CSASQGQVSYEQYF

j_call: TRBJ2-6
v_call: TRBV5-1
clone_size: many
d_call: -
cdr3_nt: TGTGCCAGCAGTTTAGGGGGAACTGGGGCCAACGTCCTGACTTTC
cdr3_aa: CASSLGGTGANVLTF

j_call: TRBJ1-1
v_call: TRBV27
clone_size: -
d_call: -
cdr3_nt: TGTGCCAGCAGTTTAGGAGGGATATATTATGGCACTGAAGCTTTCTTT
cdr3_aa: CASSLGGIYYGTEAFF

j_call: TRBJ1-1
v_call: TRBV6-2/TRBV6-3
clone_size: -
d_call: TRBD1
cdr3_nt: TGTGCCAGCAGTTCCCCCGGACAGGCGAACACTGAAGCTTTCTTT
cdr3_aa: CASSSPGQANTEAFF

j_call: TRBJ1-6
v_call: TRBV12-3/TRBV12-4
clone_size: few
d_call: -
cdr3_nt: TGTGCCAGCAGTTTAAACAGAGACGTTGGTTCACCCCCCCACTTT
cdr3_aa: CASSLNRDVGSPPHF

j_call: TRBJ2-7
v_call: TRBV12-3/TRBV12-4
clone_size: -
d_call: -
cdr3_nt: TGTGCCAGCAGTTTTCGGCAGGTTGGAAGCTACGAGCAGTACTTC
cdr3_aa: CASSFRQVGSYEQYF

j_call: TRBJ2-5
v_call: TRBV25-1
clone_size: -
d_call: TRBD2
cdr3_nt: TGTGCCAGCAGTGAATATATCGCGGGGGGCGTCCGGCAAGAGACCCAGTACTTC
cdr3_aa: CASSEYIAGGVRQETQYF

j_call: TRBJ2-2
v_call: TRBV4-1
clone_size: -
d_call: TRBD2
cdr3_nt: TGCGCCAGCAGCCAAGTGGCGGGGGGCTTCGGCACCGGGGAGCTGTTTTTT
cdr3_aa: CASSQVAGGFGTGELFF

j_call: TRBJ2-7
v_call: TRBV5-6
clone_size: -
d_call: TRBD2
cdr3_nt: TGTGCCAGCAGCTTGCGATCCGGGACTAGCGGGATCCACTACGAGCAGTACTTC
cdr3_aa: CASSLRSGTSGIHYEQYF

j_call: TRBJ2-5
v_call: TRBV12-3/TRBV12-4
clone_size: -
d_call: TRBD1
cdr3_nt: TGTGCCAGCAGTCCAGATTTCGGACAGGCGGGTAAAGAGACCCAGTACTTC
cdr3_aa: CASSPDFGQAGKETQYF

j_call: TRBJ2-7
v_call: TRBV5-6
clone_size: few
d_call: -
cdr3_nt: TGTGCCAGCAGGTTAGAACAGGGAAACGAGCAGTACTTC
cdr3_aa: CASRLEQGNEQYF

j_call: TRBJ2-3
v_call: TRBV20-1
clone_size: -
d_call: -
cdr3_nt: TGCAGTGCTAGAACGCCGGCCCCAGATACGCAGTATTTT
cdr3_aa: CSARTPAPDTQYF

j_call: TRBJ2-7
v_call: TRBV2
clone_size: -
d_call: TRBD1
cdr3_nt: TGTGCCAGCAGTTATGCGACAGGGGGCGGGTTCTACGAGCAGTACTTC
cdr3_aa: CASSYATGGGFYEQYF

j_call: TRBJ2-5
v_call: TRBV20-1
clone_size: few
d_call: TRBD1
cdr3_nt: TGCAGTGCTAGAGTCGCAGGGGGCGTGGAGACCCAGTACTTC
cdr3_aa: CSARVAGGVETQYF

j_call: TRBJ2-5
v_call: TRBV12-3/TRBV12-4
clone_size: -
d_call: TRBD2
cdr3_nt: TGTGCCAGCAGTTTAGGCACTAGCGGTCCCCAAGAGACCCAGTACTTC
cdr3_aa: CASSLGTSGPQETQYF